This T cell receptor (beta chain) is drawn from a study of identical twins. TCRdb re-derived calls from the 5' RACE reads in MiXCR, one entry per CDR3 protein. The sample lists 570,000 or so distinct CDR3 sequences, roughly 9.9% occurring once. Details on this clonotype: Its matching antigen is unknown.

The junction had 14 bases not matched to a gene; V was cut back by 3 bases and J by 4 bases. CDR1 SGHRS and CDR2 YFSETQ come from the germline V gene. The CDR3 runs to 17 residues. Whole-study findings and limits: An excess of low generation probability was shown by twin-shared out-of-frame alpha sequences. Models predicted less out-of-frame TCR alpha sharing in monozygotic twins than was found. It was cross-sectional statistical analysis, not following the same donors, that the conclusions relied on.

The same specimen was also included in a second study, on yellow fever vaccine responses in identical twins. Per that study: Vaccine T cell responses of twins reportedly seemed partly convergent and partly personalized.

The V call is TRBV5-1, the J call TRBJ2-7; 9 bases are a match to TRBD1. Sequencing was performed on PBMCs. The clonotype was recovered from a woman in her late teens or twenties in good health. The CDR3 nucleotides read TGCGCCAGCAGCTCTCGCCCCACCGGGACAGGGTCGTACGAGCAGTACTTC. It specifies CASSSRPTGTGSYEQYF.